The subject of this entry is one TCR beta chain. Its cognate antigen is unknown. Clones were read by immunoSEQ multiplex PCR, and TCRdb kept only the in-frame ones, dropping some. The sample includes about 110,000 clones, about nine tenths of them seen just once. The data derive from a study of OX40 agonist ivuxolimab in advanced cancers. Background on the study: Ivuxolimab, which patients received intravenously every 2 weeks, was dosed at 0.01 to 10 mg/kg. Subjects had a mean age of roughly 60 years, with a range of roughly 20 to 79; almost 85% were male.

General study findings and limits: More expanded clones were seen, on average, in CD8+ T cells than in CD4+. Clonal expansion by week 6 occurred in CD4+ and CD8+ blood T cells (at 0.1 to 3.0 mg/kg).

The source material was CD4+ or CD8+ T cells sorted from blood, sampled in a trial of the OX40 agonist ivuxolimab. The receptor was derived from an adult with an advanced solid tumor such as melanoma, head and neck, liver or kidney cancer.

The CDR3 sequence is CAWNRGNQPQHF. As DNA, the CDR3 is TGTGCCTGGAACAGGGGCAATCAGCCCCAGCATTTT. This chain links TRBV30 with TRBJ1-5, with D tentatively TRBD1 (6 bases). The V end was cut by 4 bases, the J end by 2 bases, with 6 bases between. This CDR3 has 12 amino acids. Germline CDR1 reads GTSNPN; CDR2 reads SVGIG (reference sequence). The whole variable domain, filled in from reference TRBV30 and TRBJ1-5, reads SQTIHQWPATLVQPVGSPLSLECTVEGTSNPNLYWYRQAAGRGLQLLFYSVGIGQISSEVPQNLSASRPQDRQFILSSKKLLLSDSGFYLCAWNRGNQPQHFGDGTRLSIL.